Listed here are 19 T cell receptor beta chains from one sample, sequenced in a study of T cells in Graves' hyperthyroidism and ophthalmopathy. TCR beta CDR3 region amplification was performed from RNA transcripts. Initially, a first-round RT-PCR of the TCR CDR3 employed the HTBI primer set. A single record per CDR3 protein comes from TCRdb applying MiXCR to the multiplex PCR reads. In the table there are about 530,000 distinct CDR3 sequences, roughly 18% of which are singletons. The sample consisted of blood. Source of these receptors: a woman aged 18-29 years with Graves' ophthalmopathy.

The chain recombines TRBV2 with TRBJ2-7; 11 bases are a match to TRBD1. CDR1 SNHLY and CDR2 FYNNEI come from the germline V gene. The V segment lost 7 bases and the J segment 5 bases; nucleotides outside the gene matches: 7. This CDR3 has 14 residues. CDR3 in DNA: TGTGCCAGCAACCTAGGACAGGGGGCCAACGAGCAGTACTTC. Translated, it gives CASNLGQGANEQYF.

The chain is built from TRBV27 and TRBJ2-1; 10 nucleotides agree with TRBD2. Germline CDR1 MNHEY, CDR2 SMNVEV (reference sequence). The CDR3 covers 16 residues. V trimming: 0 bases; J trimming: 13 bases; junction bases outside the gene matches: 12. The CDR3 nucleotides read TGTGCCAGCAGTTTATCCGGACTAGCGGCACCACTAAGACAGTTCTTC. As protein: CASSLSGLAAPLRQFF.

This clonotype was seen more than once but under ten times. The CDR3 DNA follows: TGTGCCAGCAGCTTGAATCTACAGCAGTTCTTC. It is translated as CASSLNLQQFF. The chain links TRBV5-8 to TRBJ2-1; D is ambiguous. The germline CDR1 and CDR2 sequences are SGHTS and YDEGEE. CDR3 length: 11 residues. Trimming removed 1 base at V and 11 bases at J, with 7 bases between.

The genes are TRBV6-1 and TRBJ2-3; 9 bases line up with TRBD2. Germline values: CDR1 MNHNS, CDR2 SASEGT. With 7 bases clipped from V and 6 bases from J, the junction kept 8 bases outside the gene matches. This CDR3 is 14 amino acids long. The CDR3 DNA is TGTGCCAGCACCTTCGGCAGCGGGGGGGATACGCAGTATTTT. This translates into CASTFGSGGDTQYF.

The chain couples TRBV13 to TRBJ2-3, with 10 nucleotides matching TRBD2. The CDR3 is 17 amino acids. The J segment lost 4 bases and the V segment lost 1 base, leaving 8 bases of the junction unmatched. From germline, CDR1 is PRHDT and CDR2 FYEKMQ (reference sequence). The CDR3 bases are TGTGCCAGCAGCTTAGAAGCCAGCGGGAGGGGGGCAGATACGCAGTATTTT. Translation gives CASSLEASGRGADTQYF.

In this sample, this clonotype turned up a few times. CDR3 region: CASITVTREPRVYEQYF. CDR3 sequence (DNA): TGTGCCAGCATTACCGTAACCCGGGAGCCTAGGGTTTACGAGCAGTACTTC. V gene TRBV27 combines with J gene TRBJ2-7; weak D call: TRBD2 (6 bases). The CDR3 is 17 residues long. Trimming cost V 7 bases and J 4 bases, with 26 bases left between them. The germline V gene has CDR1 MNHEY and CDR2 SMNVEV (reference sequence).

This clonotype showed up many times. At one end, the junction sequence differs from germline, possibly due to a read error. The chain employs TRBV10-3 and TRBJ2-1, with 7 positions matching TRBD2. Germline values: CDR1 ENHRY, CDR2 SYGVKD. This CDR3 has 13 amino acids. CDR3 in amino acids: CATSPNERGEQFF. In nucleotides, the CDR3 is TGTGCCACCAGTCCGAACGAGCGGGGTGAGCAGTTCTTC.

A word on this clonotype: This may stem from a read error, because a much larger clone lies one nucleotide away. The V gene is TRBV18, the J gene TRBJ1-1; the D is unclear. The CDR3 consists of 14 residues. Between the trimmed V and J ends, which lost 4 bases and 4 bases, there was a span of 13 bases. Germline CDR1 KGHSH, CDR2 LQKENI. CDR3 bases: TGTGCCAGCTCACAATTCCCGGGGTCCACTGAAGCTTTCTTT. This encodes CASSQFPGSTEAFF. Full variable domain (rest looked up from reference TRBV18 and TRBJ1-1): NAGVMQNPRHLVRRRGQEARLRCSPMKGHSHVYWYRQLPEEGLKFMVYLQKENIIDESGMPKERFSAEFPKEGPSILRIQQVVRGDSAAYFCASSQFPGSTEAFFGQGTRLTVV.

The V and J genes are TRBV20-1 and TRBJ2-1; 14 nucleotides match TRBD2. J lost 6 bases, V lost 3 bases, and 7 bases had no gene match. Germline V gives CDR1 DFQATT, CDR2 SNEGSKA (reference sequence). CDR3 size: 16 residues. CDR3 residues: CSASRGTSGSSNEQFF. DNA of the CDR3: TGCAGTGCTAGCCGCGGGACTAGCGGGAGTAGCAATGAGCAGTTCTTC.

The V gene is TRBV7-3, the J gene TRBJ2-2; weak D call: TRBD2 (5 bases). Germline CDR1 reads SGHTA; CDR2 reads FQGTGA. V shed 5 bases and J shed 6 bases, with 13 bases lying between them. The CDR3 has 14 amino acids. Written as DNA, the CDR3 is TGTGCCAGCAGCGACGGGATCTCGCCCGGGGAGCTGTTTTTT. As protein: CASSDGISPGELFF.

The genes are TRBV13 and TRBJ1-1; D perhaps matches TRBD1 (5 bases). This CDR3 is built from 13 residues. Trimming pared 5 bases from V and 5 bases from J, leaving 12 bases between. Germline CDR1 and CDR2: PRHDT and FYEKMQ (reference sequence). The CDR3 sequence: CASSPRQGTEAFF. The CDR3 DNA follows: TGTGCCAGCAGCCCCCGGCAGGGTACTGAAGCTTTCTTT. Complete variable domain (other parts from reference TRBV13 and TRBJ1-1): AAGVIQSPRHLIKEKRETATLKCYPIPRHDTVYWYQQGPGQDPQFLISFYEKMQSDKGSIPDRFSAQQFSDYHSELNMSSLELGDSALYFCASSPRQGTEAFFGQGTRLTVV.

This sequence joins TRBV9 and TRBJ2-7; D perhaps matches TRBD1 (6 bases). The ends were cut back, 0 bases at V and 5 bases at J, with 12 bases in the middle. The CDR3 extends over 14 amino acids. Germline CDR1 reads SGDLS; CDR2 reads YYNGEE. The CDR3 reads CASSVAWGPDEQYF. The CDR3 DNA reads TGTGCCAGCAGCGTAGCCTGGGGGCCGGACGAGCAGTACTTC.

Ten or more counts support this clonotype. The chain employs TRBV9 and TRBJ1-5; no reliable D call. There are 15 residues in the CDR3. CDR1 and CDR2 (germline): SGDLS, YYNGEE. V lost 3 bases, J lost 0 bases, and 10 bases lay in between. CDR3: CASSEGASSNQPQHF. DNA of the CDR3: TGTGCCAGCAGCGAGGGTGCAAGTAGCAATCAGCCCCAGCATTTT.

This clonotype was detected many times. The chain employs TRBV30 and TRBJ2-1, with D hard to call. Trimming cost V 2 bases and J 8 bases, with 7 bases left between them. Germline V CDR1 and CDR2: GTSNPN, SVGIG (reference sequence). The CDR3 contains 11 residues. The CDR3 is CAWSPGHEQFF. Here the CDR3 DNA reads TGTGCCTGGAGTCCCGGCCATGAGCAGTTCTTC.

The V and J genes are TRBV20-1 and TRBJ2-7, with 10 bases that match TRBD2. The germline V gene has CDR1 DFQATT and CDR2 SNEGSKA (reference sequence). V shed 1 base and J 7 bases; nucleotides not matched to a gene: 13. CDR3 size: 16 residues. CDR3 sequence (DNA): TGCAGTGCTAGAGCAGCAGGGAGCGGGGGGGCCACTGAGCAGTACTTC. Protein: CSARAAGSGGATEQYF.

This clonotype was counted only a few times. A read error is possible here, since a much larger clone lies one base away. J is TRBJ2-5 and V is TRBV11-3; no clear D. Germline CDR1 reads SGHNT; CDR2 reads YENEEA. This CDR3 contains 12 residues. V was clipped by 0 bases and J by 5 bases, with 4 bases between them. The CDR3 loop reads CASSLDSETQYF. The CDR3 DNA reads as TGTGCCAGCAGCTTAGATTCGGAGACCCAGTACTTC.

On this clonotype itself: With a much larger clone just one base away, this may be a read error. The rearrangement joins TRBV27 to TRBJ1-5; weak D call: TRBD1 (6 bases). Trimming removed 2 bases from V and 6 bases from J, with 14 bases in between. Per the germline V gene, CDR1 is MNHEY and CDR2 is SMNVEV (reference sequence). The CDR3 has 15 amino acids. The DNA for the CDR3 is TGTGCCAGCAGTTTAGAGGGGGGGGGCAGTCAGCCCCAGCATTTT. Amino acids: CASSLEGGGSQPQHF.

The CDR3 protein is CASSGREAGGNTIYF. CDR3 DNA sequence: TGTGCCAGCAGCGGAAGAGAAGCGGGGGGAAACACCATATATTTT. V gene TRBV28 combines with J gene TRBJ1-3; D is unresolved. The V and J ends lost 6 bases and 4 bases respectively, with 16 bases between them. CDR1 and CDR2 from the germline V gene are MDHEN and SYDVKM. The CDR3 length is 15 residues.

The rearrangement uses TRBV4-1 and TRBJ1-4; 8 positions match TRBD1. The length of the CDR3 is 15 residues. V shed 2 bases and J 8 bases; nucleotides not matched to a gene: 7. CDR1 is MGHRA, CDR2 YSYEKL, per germline. Written as DNA, the CDR3 is TGCGCCAGCAGCCAAACCCAGGGGGCCGGGGAAAAACTGTTTTTT. Protein sequence: CASSQTQGAGEKLFF.